This T cell receptor (beta chain) derives from a study of blood T cell repertoires in COVID-19. About the research overall: Sources were T cells, B-cell-depleted T cells, or PBMCs; the material itself was cDNA or gDNA.

Repertoires were generated with immunoSEQ multiplex PCR, while TCRdb's copy carries only in-frame clones and drops some. The sample yields approximately 100,000 clones, about 85% seen once. This clone was recorded only once. The CDR3 is 14 amino acids. The V end lost 3 bases, the J end lost 2 bases, and 9 bases lay between the germline ends. From germline, CDR1 is LNHDA and CDR2 SQIVND (reference sequence). The sequence was collected from a man in his 70s with acute or convalescent COVID-19. The sample was peripheral blood. This sequence joins TRBV19 and TRBJ2-3; D not resolved. The CDR3 bases are TGTGCCAGTAGTATGGGCAGGTACACAGATACGCAGTATTTT. Protein sequence: CASSMGRYTDTQYF.